This T cell receptor (beta chain) is from a study of blood T cell repertoires in COVID-19. About the study: From the United States, Italy and Spain came samples of acute and convalescent COVID-19. PBMCs, B-cell-depleted T cells, or T cells were the source of the cDNA or gDNA that made up the material.

CDR1 and CDR2 from the germline V gene are KGHSH and LQKENI. The J segment lost 7 bases and the V segment lost 3 bases, leaving 5 bases of the junction unmatched. This CDR3 has 13 amino acids. In the original workflow: By means of reference gene primer amplification, nucleated cell counts were estimated. Generated by immunoSEQ multiplex PCR, the TCRdb table keeps only in-frame clones and is missing some. That table supplies the V and J calls and clone size; D and trimming were determined from the DNA. Here the sample spans 300,000 to 350,000 clones, around 87% being singletons. Seattle patients were enrolled during active infection and followed longitudinally.

Sequenced input: peripheral blood. The chain links TRBV18 to TRBJ1-1; the match to TRBD1 covers 7 bases. This TCR derives from a woman in her fifties or sixties with COVID-19, enrolled during active disease. CDR3 sequence reads: CASSPKQGFEAFF. DNA for the CDR3: TGTGCCAGCTCACCCAAACAGGGGTTTGAAGCTTTCTTT.